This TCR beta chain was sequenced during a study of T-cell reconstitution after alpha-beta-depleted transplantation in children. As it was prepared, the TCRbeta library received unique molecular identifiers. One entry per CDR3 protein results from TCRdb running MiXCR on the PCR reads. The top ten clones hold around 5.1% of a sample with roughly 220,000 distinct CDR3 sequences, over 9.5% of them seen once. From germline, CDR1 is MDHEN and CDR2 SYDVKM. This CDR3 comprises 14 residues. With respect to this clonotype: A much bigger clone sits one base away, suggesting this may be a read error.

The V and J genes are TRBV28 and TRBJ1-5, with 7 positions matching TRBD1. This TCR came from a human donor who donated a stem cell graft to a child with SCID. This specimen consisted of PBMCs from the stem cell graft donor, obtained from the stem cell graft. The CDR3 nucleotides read TGTGCCAGCAGGGTGGGACAGCCTAATCACCCCCAGCATTTT. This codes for CASRVGQPNHPQHF.